The clone carrying this T cell receptor beta chain showed up just once. The target antigen is unknown. Despite likely unrecorded immune exposures, the donors were nominally healthy at the time of sampling. The source of the sample is a study of cytomegalovirus exposure and HLA in healthy donors. The PCR used 60 Vbeta and 13 Jbeta primers. Sequencing used immunoSEQ multiplex PCR; TCRdb keeps in-frame clones, though not all of them. The sample yields about 140,000 clones, nearly 85% seen once. Study observations and caveats: There was a cluster of highly shared sequence variants that was likely a sequencing artifact.

Germline V lookup: CDR1 SQVTM, CDR2 ANQGSEA. This CDR3 region has 13 residues. The V end was cut by 5 bases, the J end by 1 base, with 11 bases between. This TCR was recovered from a male donor in good health and CMV-seronegative. The sample was PBMCs. This sequence joins TRBV29-1 and TRBJ1-1; D ambiguous. CDR3 DNA sequence: TGCAGCGTTCTCCCTTTATGGAACACTGAAGCTTTCTTT. Translation gives CSVLPLWNTEAFF.